This TCR beta chain was profiled in a study of T cells in Graves' hyperthyroidism and ophthalmopathy. Germline V gene data show CDR1 as SQVTM and CDR2 as ANQGSEA. The CDR3 spans 14 residues. V lost 4 bases to trimming and J lost 4 bases; unmatched junction nucleotides: 9. This clonotype appeared many times. It was RNA transcripts that yielded the amplified TCR beta CDR3 regions. Primed by the HTBI set, a first-round RT-PCR was run on the TCR CDR3. TCRdb reanalysed the multiplex PCR reads using MiXCR and keeps one entry per CDR3 protein. The sample shows fewer than 350,000 distinct CDR3 sequences, nearly 15% of them seen only once.

This receptor was taken from a woman aged 50 to 60 with Graves' hyperthyroidism that later progressed to Graves' ophthalmopathy. The specimen was blood. V and J are TRBV29-1 and TRBJ2-7; 8 bases are shared with TRBD2. The CDR3 nucleotides read TGCAGCGTTGGCGGGGCGGGAGGTGGGTACGAGCAGTACTTC. This codes for CSVGGAGGGYEQYF.